This passage covers 32 T cell receptor beta chains from one sample sequenced in a study of cytomegalovirus exposure and HLA in healthy donors. Primers for the PCR totalled 60 Vbeta and 13 Jbeta. Method: immunoSEQ multiplex PCR; TCRdb's copy keeps in-frame clones and lacks some. The sample contains approximately 130,000 clones, 75% to 90% of which appear only once. The sequenced sample consisted of PBMCs. These TCRs come from a woman aged 30 to 39 in good health and CMV-seropositive.

The rearrangement joins TRBV5-5 to TRBJ1-2; D is possibly TRBD1 (5 bases). Germline assignment: CDR1 SGHKS and CDR2 YYEKEE (reference sequence). This CDR3 has 13 residues. Trimming cost V 3 bases and J 0 bases, with 6 bases left between them. The CDR3 coding sequence is TGTGCCAGCAGCTCGACAGCTAACTATGGCTACACCTTC. Its protein product is CASSSTANYGYTF.

The rearrangement links TRBV25-1 to TRBJ2-3; 11 bases are a match to TRBD2. Germline lookup yields CDR1 MGHDK and CDR2 SYGVNS. With 3 bases clipped from V and 6 bases from J, the junction kept 5 bases outside the gene matches. This CDR3 spans 15 amino acids. The CDR3 nucleotides read TGTGCCAGCAGTGACTCCCGGACTAGCGGGGATACGCAGTATTTT. Translation gives CASSDSRTSGDTQYF.

The V gene is TRBV5-1, the J gene TRBJ2-5; 13 positions match TRBD2. The CDR3 runs to 21 residues. V trimming: 5 bases; J trimming: 3 bases; junction bases outside the gene matches: 22. Germline V lookup: CDR1 SGHRS, CDR2 YFSETQ. The CDR3 loop reads CASSAEGTSGGDLFTKETQYF. DNA for the CDR3: TGCGCCAGCAGTGCCGAGGGTACTAGCGGGGGGGACCTCTTCACCAAAGAGACCCAGTACTTC.

The chain links TRBV7-8 to TRBJ2-2; unclear D gene. CDR1 and CDR2 from the germline V gene are SGHVS and FQNEAQ. The ends were cut back, 0 bases at V and 7 bases at J, with 12 bases in the middle. There are 15 residues in the CDR3. This CDR3 reads CASSLARGLIGELFF. CDR3 DNA: TGTGCCAGCAGCTTAGCGCGCGGTTTGATCGGGGAGCTGTTTTTT.

CDR3 sequence reads: CAWRATVNEKLFF. CDR3 bases: TGTGCCTGGAGAGCGACAGTTAATGAAAAACTGTTTTTT. The genes are TRBV30 and TRBJ1-4, with a possible D match to TRBD1 (5 bases). Germline CDR1 GTSNPN, CDR2 SVGIG (reference sequence). The CDR3 is 13 amino acids. V was cut by 3 bases and J by 4 bases, with 9 bases left in between. The full variable domain, completed using reference TRBV30 and TRBJ1-4, is SQTIHQWPATLVQPVGSPLSLECTVEGTSNPNLYWYRQAAGRGLQLLFYSVGIGQISSEVPQNLSASRPQDRQFILSSKKLLLSDSGFYLCAWRATVNEKLFFGSGTQLSVL.

The chain couples TRBV5-1 to TRBJ2-1, with TRBD2 as a possible D gene (5 bases). The CDR3 runs to 18 residues. V lost 0 bases to trimming and J lost 6 bases, with 22 bases between them. Per germline, CDR1 SGHRS and CDR2 YFSETQ. The CDR3: CASSLGALLVEQFNEQFF. DNA of the CDR3: TGCGCCAGCAGCTTGGGGGCACTACTAGTAGAGCAGTTCAATGAGCAGTTCTTC.

About this clone itself: This sample also contains other DNA sequences that code for the same CDR3. The chain couples TRBV15 to TRBJ2-7; D ambiguous. Germline V lookup: CDR1 LNHNV, CDR2 YYDKDF (reference sequence). The CDR3 totals 14 residues. Trimming cost V 0 bases and J 3 bases, with 9 bases left between them. The CDR3 loop is CATSRDGGSYEQYF. CDR3 in DNA: TGTGCCACCAGCAGAGATGGTGGCAGCTACGAGCAGTACTTC.

This rearrangement joins TRBV6-5 to TRBJ1-1, with a tentative D call TRBD1 (5 bases). The CDR3 consists of 13 residues. The ends were cut back, 6 bases at V and 5 bases at J, with 13 bases in the middle. The germline V gene encodes CDR1 MNHEY and CDR2 SVGAGI. The CDR3 is CASRGAILTEAFF. The CDR3 nucleotides read TGTGCCAGCAGAGGGGCCATCCTTACTGAAGCTTTCTTT.

The rearrangement joins TRBV28 to TRBJ1-3; D might be TRBD1 (5 bases). V shed 9 bases and J shed 2 bases, with 17 bases lying between them. CDR3 length equals 15 residues. Germline values: CDR1 MDHEN, CDR2 SYDVKM. CDR3 loop: CASMGEVHPGNTIYF. CDR3 nucleotides: TGTGCCAGTATGGGGGAGGTTCACCCTGGAAACACCATATATTTT.

The chain links TRBV7-9 to TRBJ2-2, with 7 nucleotides matching TRBD1. The CDR3 has 16 amino acids. The V gene end was trimmed by 5 bases and the J gene end by 0 bases; junction bases not matched to a gene: 6. The germline V gene has CDR1 SEHNR and CDR2 FQNEAQ (reference sequence). CDR3 coding DNA: TGTGCCAGCAGCAAGGGGCAGGGGGCGAACACCGGGGAGCTGTTTTTT. Its translation is CASSKGQGANTGELFF.

The genes are TRBV30 and TRBJ2-2, with D perhaps matching TRBD1 (6 bases). Germline V gene lookup returns CDR1 GTSNPN and CDR2 SVGIG (reference sequence). The CDR3 covers 15 residues. Trimming stripped 7 bases from V and 6 bases from J, with 21 bases between. DNA of the CDR3: TGTGCCTACTCCTCAGGGGTGGCGGTAGCCGGGGAGCTGTTTTTT. The encoded protein is CAYSSGVAVAGELFF.

The CDR3 DNA follows: TGCAGTGCCCAGACGGGGGGGTTGAAGTACTTC. Encoded protein: CSAQTGGLKYF. The chain employs TRBV20-1 and TRBJ2-4, with TRBD2 matching over 8 bases. CDR1 is DFQATT and CDR2 is SNEGSKA in the germline V gene (reference sequence). J lost 14 bases, V lost 6 bases, and 9 bases had no gene match. This CDR3 region has 11 residues.

The CDR3 is CASGAHIEQYF. The CDR3 bases are TGTGCCAGCGGGGCCCATATCGAGCAGTACTTC. This chain links TRBV2 with TRBJ2-7; tentative D call: TRBD1 (5 bases). Looked up from germline, CDR1 is SNHLY and CDR2 is FYNNEI. This CDR3 spans 11 amino acids. V lost 8 bases and J lost 6, with 11 bases in between.

This clone was detected a few times. V gene TRBV7-9 combines with J gene TRBJ2-3; D is perhaps TRBD2 (6 bases). V lost 4 bases to trimming and J lost 1 base, with 15 bases between them. Germline CDR1 and CDR2: SEHNR and FQNEAQ (reference sequence). The CDR3 runs to 16 residues. In DNA form, the CDR3 reads TGTGCCAGCAGCTACGGGGGTGGAGGAGGCACAGATACGCAGTATTTT. Protein product: CASSYGGGGGTDTQYF.

The J gene is TRBJ1-1, the V gene TRBV10-3, with D possibly matching TRBD1 (5 bases). The CDR3 runs to 15 residues. Germline lookup yields CDR1 ENHRY and CDR2 SYGVKD. Trimming shortened V by 2 bases and J by 2 bases, and 12 bases separated the two germline ends. The CDR3 protein is CAISEGGGSNTEAFF. CDR3 sequence (DNA): TGTGCCATCAGTGAGGGGGGAGGCAGTAACACTGAAGCTTTCTTT.

The chain has TRBV28 and TRBJ1-4; D perhaps matches TRBD1 (5 bases). V gave up 8 bases and J gave up 8 bases, with 15 bases separating them. The CDR3 consists of 13 residues. CDR1 and CDR2 (germline): MDHEN, SYDVKM. CDR3 nucleotides: TGTGCCAGCGCGGCCGGAGGGGACGAAAAACTGTTTTTT. Protein: CASAAGGDEKLFF.

The rearrangement joins TRBV18 to TRBJ2-1; D is unclear. This CDR3 is built from 14 residues. V was cut by 4 bases and J by 4 bases, with 11 bases left in between. The germline V gene has CDR1 KGHSH and CDR2 LQKENI. The DNA of the CDR3 is TGTGCCAGCTCACTACAAGAAGCGTACAATGAGCAGTTCTTC. It yields the protein CASSLQEAYNEQFF. The variable domain in full, with the rest retrieved from reference TRBV18 and TRBJ2-1, is NAGVMQNPRHLVRRRGQEARLRCSPMKGHSHVYWYRQLPEEGLKFMVYLQKENIIDESGMPKERFSAEFPKEGPSILRIQQVVRGDSAAYFCASSLQEAYNEQFFGPGTRLTVL.

CDR3 in amino acids: CAWSRGQNTDTQYF. CDR3 in DNA: TGTGCCTGGAGCCGGGGACAGAACACAGATACGCAGTATTTT. The J gene is TRBJ2-3, the V gene TRBV30; 7 bases are shared with TRBD1. CDR1 is GTSNPN, CDR2 SVGIG, per germline (reference sequence). The CDR3 is 14 residues long. V dropped 3 bases and J dropped 2; count of bases not matched to a gene: 5.

The rearrangement uses TRBV29-1 and TRBJ2-5; the D gene is possibly TRBD1 (6 bases). The DNA end is a closer match to TRBJ2-7, so the J assignment may be wrong. CDR3 length equals 12 residues. CDR1 and CDR2 (germline): SQVTM, ANQGSEA. The CDR3 loop is CSVENRASEQYF. The CDR3 bases are TGCAGCGTTGAAAACAGGGCCTCCGAGCAGTACTTC.

The V gene is TRBV6-5, the J gene TRBJ2-2; 11 positions match TRBD2. Germline V gives CDR1 MNHEY, CDR2 SVGAGI. The CDR3 sequence is 15 residues long. With 5 bases clipped from V and 9 bases from J, the junction kept 8 bases outside the gene matches. The DNA of the CDR3 is TGTGCCAGCAGTCAAACCTCTAGCGGGAGGAGGGAGCTGTTTTTT. Its protein product is CASSQTSSGRRELFF.

The rearrangement uses TRBV5-1 and TRBJ1-4, with 8 bases matching TRBD1. V lost 3 bases to trimming and J lost 8 bases; unmatched junction nucleotides: 6. Germline V lookup: CDR1 SGHRS, CDR2 YFSETQ. The CDR3 has 14 residues. The CDR3 sequence is CASSYGTGGEKLFF. The CDR3 nucleotides are TGCGCCAGCAGCTACGGGACAGGAGGAGAAAAACTGTTTTTT.

This chain joins TRBV7-9 and TRBJ2-5; D gene ambiguous. The CDR3 has 16 residues. Germline CDR1 SEHNR, CDR2 FQNEAQ (reference sequence). Trimming took off 7 bases at V and 4 bases at J, with 22 bases between the two ends. Here the CDR3 reads CASNAQSGSVGETQYF. Written as DNA, the CDR3 is TGTGCCAGCAACGCCCAATCAGGTTCGGTTGGAGAGACCCAGTACTTC.

Only a few counts were recorded for this clone. This chain uses TRBV25-1 with TRBJ2-5; tentatively, D is TRBD1 (5 bases). Germline V gene data show CDR1 as MGHDK and CDR2 as SYGVNS. CDR3 length equals 14 residues. V was pared by 3 bases and J by 1 base, with 9 bases between. The CDR3 DNA reads as TGTGCCAGCAGTGAGGCAGGGCTCCAAGAGACCCAGTACTTC. It specifies CASSEAGLQETQYF.

The V call is TRBV6-6, the J call TRBJ1-4, with a tentative D call TRBD1 (6 bases). The CDR3 sequence is 15 residues long. The V end lost 4 bases, the J end lost 2 bases, and 11 bases lay between the germline ends. Per the germline V gene, CDR1 is MNHNY and CDR2 is SVGAGI (reference sequence). Here the CDR3 DNA reads TGTGCCAGCAGTTTCGGGGGGCAGACTAATGAAAAACTGTTTTTT. The encoded protein is CASSFGGQTNEKLFF.

The J gene is TRBJ1-1, the V gene TRBV5-6, with D possibly being TRBD1 (6 bases). The germline CDR1 and CDR2 sequences are SGHDT and YYEEEE. The V gene lost 4 bases and the J gene lost 0 bases, with 10 bases spanning the gap. The CDR3 runs to 14 residues. CDR3 nucleotide sequence: TGTGCCAGCAGCCTCGGGACACTGAACACTGAAGCTTTCTTT. As protein: CASSLGTLNTEAFF.

The chain couples TRBV6-5 to TRBJ1-1, with a tentative D call TRBD1 (5 bases). The CDR3 runs to 16 residues. Per the germline V gene, CDR1 is MNHEY and CDR2 is SVGAGI. Trimming shortened V by 0 bases and J by 0 bases, and 11 bases separated the two germline ends. For the CDR3, the DNA is TGTGCCAGCAGTTACTCGTGGGGCTTACTGAACACTGAAGCTTTCTTT. Its protein is CASSYSWGLLNTEAFF.

The chain recombines TRBV10-3 with TRBJ1-1; D remains ambiguous. The CDR3 is made up of 13 amino acids. Between the trimmed V and J ends, which lost 3 bases and 0 bases, there was a span of 5 bases. Germline CDR1 and CDR2: ENHRY and SYGVKD. This chain's CDR3 is CAISDLLNTEAFF. In nucleotides, the CDR3 is TGTGCCATCAGTGACCTACTGAACACTGAAGCTTTCTTT.

As DNA, the CDR3 is TGTGCCACTCGGTCGAACACTGAAGCTTTCTTT. This codes for CATRSNTEAFF. The V call is TRBV28, the J call TRBJ1-1; D remains unclear. This CDR3 has 11 residues. Germline V lookup: CDR1 MDHEN, CDR2 SYDVKM. V was shortened by 10 bases and J by 1 base, with 7 bases between the two germline ends. Together with reference TRBV28 and TRBJ1-1, the CDR3 gives the full variable domain: DVKVTQSSRYLVKRTGEKVFLECVQDMDHENMFWYRQDPGLGLRLIYFSYDVKMKEKGDIPEGYSVSREKKERFSLILESASTNQTSMYLCATRSNTEAFFGQGTRLTVV.

The rearrangement uses TRBV27 and TRBJ2-7; tentatively, D is TRBD2 (5 bases). V lost 0 bases and J lost 1, with 10 bases in between. The CDR3 has 15 amino acids. In germline, CDR1 is MNHEY, CDR2 SMNVEV (reference sequence). The CDR3 DNA is TGTGCCAGCAGTTTATCCTCCGGACTTTCCTACGAGCAGTACTTC. As protein: CASSLSSGLSYEQYF.

The rearrangement joins TRBV6-5 to TRBJ2-1, with 11 nucleotides matching TRBD2. V shed 6 bases, J shed 4 bases, and the junction held 5 bases outside the gene matches. The length of the CDR3 is 15 residues. Germline V gene data show CDR1 as MNHEY and CDR2 as SVGAGI. This CDR3 is CASSPGTSGYNEQFF. The CDR3 nucleotides read TGTGCCAGCAGCCCAGGGACTAGCGGATACAATGAGCAGTTCTTC.

A few counts support this clone. V and J are TRBV28 and TRBJ1-4, with D unresolved. Trimming removed 8 bases at V and 7 bases at J, with 11 bases between. The CDR3 runs to 12 residues. CDR1 is MDHEN and CDR2 is SYDVKM in the germline V gene. The CDR3 nucleotides read TGTGCCAGCGTGGCAGCGGGTGAAAAACTGTTTTTT. Translated, it gives CASVAAGEKLFF. The variable domain in full, completed from reference TRBV28 and TRBJ1-4, reads DVKVTQSSRYLVKRTGEKVFLECVQDMDHENMFWYRQDPGLGLRLIYFSYDVKMKEKGDIPEGYSVSREKKERFSLILESASTNQTSMYLCASVAAGEKLFFGSGTQLSVL.

J is TRBJ1-1 and V is TRBV5-1; D not certain. Trimming removed 0 bases at V and 1 base at J, with 10 bases between. The germline gives CDR1 SGHRS, CDR2 YFSETQ. CDR3 size: 15 residues. The CDR3 region is CASSLGGQQNTEAFF. The CDR3 nucleotides read TGCGCCAGCAGCTTGGGAGGGCAGCAGAACACTGAAGCTTTCTTT.